The T cell receptor beta chain under discussion was sequenced for a study of T cell changes during pregnancy in multiple sclerosis. Sequenced by immunoSEQ multiplex PCR; TCRdb stores in-frame clones only, minus some. The sample yields roughly 100,000 clones, less than 95% seen once. CDR3 length equals 15 residues. CDR1 is SNHLY, CDR2 FYNNEI, per germline. Between the trimmed V and J ends, which lost 2 bases and 1 base, there was a span of 12 bases. Sequences were derived from peripheral blood, sampled after pregnancy. This chain links TRBV2 with TRBJ2-7, with TRBD2 as a possible D gene (5 bases). The sequence was obtained from a female donor with multiple sclerosis, enrolled in a pregnancy study. The CDR3 coding sequence is TGTGCCAGCAGTGAACTTCCCAGAGGGTCCTACGAGCAGTACTTC. Its protein product is CASSELPRGSYEQYF.